A single sample gave rise to the 16 T cell receptor beta chains below, sequenced in a study of neurological immune-mediated disorders. TCRdb fed the 5' RACE reads into MiXCR, producing one record per CDR3 protein. Of about 74,000 distinct CDR3 sequences listed, less than 5.5% are singletons. Material: PBMCs. The receptors were gathered from a man younger than 35 with multiple sclerosis.

This clonotype was seen ten or more times. The chain uses TRBV7-9 and TRBJ2-7; 10 nucleotides line up with TRBD2. CDR1 and CDR2 (germline): SEHNR, FQNEAQ (reference sequence). V lost 3 bases, J lost 2 bases, and 4 bases stayed unmatched. The CDR3 length is 15 residues. CDR3 protein: CASSFGLADTYEQYF. CDR3 DNA sequence: TGTGCCAGCAGCTTCGGACTAGCGGATACCTACGAGCAGTACTTC.

This clonotype has a count of ten or more. The chain employs TRBV27 and TRBJ2-7; either TRBD1 or TRBD2 may fit D (6 bases each). Germline CDR1 is MNHEY and CDR2 is SMNVEV (reference sequence). Trimming cost V 4 bases and J 4 bases, with 14 bases left between them. The CDR3 loop spans 14 amino acids. CDR3 nucleotide sequence: TGTGCCAGCAGTTCCCGGGGGCAAACTTACGAGCAGTACTTC. Translating gives CASSSRGQTYEQYF.

This clonotype has a handful of counts. Given a much more abundant clone one base away, this may be a read error. The chain has TRBV25-1 and TRBJ2-2; D ambiguous. Trimming took off 5 bases at V and 7 bases at J, with 11 bases between the two ends. The CDR3 consists of 13 residues. Per the germline V gene, CDR1 is MGHDK and CDR2 is SYGVNS. CDR3 amino acids: CASSFRGSGELFF. DNA for the CDR3: TGTGCCAGCAGTTTTAGAGGAAGCGGGGAGCTGTTTTTT.

This clonotype was observed many times. J is TRBJ1-2 and V is TRBV5-1; 7 nucleotides line up with TRBD1. Germline CDR1 is SGHRS and CDR2 is YFSETQ. The CDR3 covers 15 residues. The trim removed 4 bases at V and 7 bases at J, leaving 13 bases unmatched. CDR3 sequence (DNA): TGCGCCAGCAGCCTAACAAACCCCAGGGACAGTGGCTACACCTTC. Translation: CASSLTNPRDSGYTF.

This chain uses TRBV29-1 with TRBJ2-1; weak D call: TRBD1 (6 bases). The CDR3 has 15 amino acids. Germline V gene sequence: CDR1 SQVTM, CDR2 ANQGSEA. V shed 7 bases and J shed 0 bases, with 16 bases lying between them. The CDR3 DNA reads TGCAGCGCCCGCCGGACAGCTAGCTCCTACAATGAGCAGTTCTTC. Its translation is CSARRTASSYNEQFF.

This clonotype showed up many times. The V and J genes are TRBV5-6 and TRBJ2-3; 8 nucleotides match TRBD1. V lost 3 bases to trimming and J lost 3 bases; unmatched junction nucleotides: 0. Germline CDR1 and CDR2: SGHDT and YYEEEE. The CDR3 is made up of 13 amino acids. The CDR3, as DNA: TGTGCCAGCAGCTGGACAGGGACAGATACGCAGTATTTT. Residues: CASSWTGTDTQYF.

This clonotype was seen many times. The J gene is TRBJ1-1, the V gene TRBV28, with TRBD1 matching 12 bases. This CDR3 spans 16 amino acids. Trimming at V came to 0 bases and at J to 3 bases, leaving 2 bases not matched to a gene. Germline lookup yields CDR1 MDHEN and CDR2 SYDVKM. The CDR3 loop is CASSLWGQGADTEAFF. The CDR3 DNA follows: TGTGCCAGCAGTTTATGGGGACAGGGGGCGGACACTGAAGCTTTCTTT.

This clonotype was seen ten or more times. The chain is built from TRBV12-3 or TRBV12-4 and TRBJ2-1; D call uncertain. The V gene lost 6 bases and the J gene lost 4 bases, with 16 bases spanning the gap. The CDR3 extends over 15 amino acids. The DNA of the CDR3 is TGTGCCAGCAGCCCCTCCCATACGGAATACAATGAGCAGTTCTTC. It is translated as CASSPSHTEYNEQFF.

This clonotype was counted many times. DNA for the CDR3: TGCAGTGCTAGAGGGAGGAACACTGAAGCTTTCTTT. This translates into CSARGRNTEAFF. The gene calls are TRBV20-1 and TRBJ1-1, with unresolved D. This CDR3 comprises 12 residues. The V end was cut by 1 base, the J end by 1 base, with 4 bases between. CDR1 is DFQATT, CDR2 SNEGSKA, per germline (reference sequence).

This clonotype was seen at least ten times. V is TRBV5-6 and J is TRBJ2-2; perhaps D is TRBD1 or TRBD2 (5 bases each). The CDR3 spans 13 residues. Trimming took off 1 base at V and 6 bases at J, with 7 bases between the two ends. From germline, CDR1 is SGHDT and CDR2 YYEEEE. The CDR3 sequence is CASSLWGPGELFF. CDR3 DNA: TGTGCCAGCAGCTTGTGGGGACCCGGGGAGCTGTTTTTT. The variable domain in full, with the rest retrieved from reference TRBV5-6 and TRBJ2-2, is DAGVTQSPTHLIKTRGQQVTLRCSPKSGHDTVSWYQQALGQGPQFIFQYYEEEERQRGNFPDRFSGHQFPNYSSELNVNALLLGDSALYLCASSLWGPGELFFGEGSRLTVL.

This clonotype occurred many times. The rearrangement joins TRBV3-1 to TRBJ2-1, with D unresolved. From germline, CDR1 is LGHDT and CDR2 YNNKEL (reference sequence). The V end lost 0 bases, the J end lost 8 bases, and 11 bases lay between the germline ends. CDR3 length equals 14 residues. The CDR3 nucleotides read TGTGCCAGCAGCCAAGAGTCCTATGACCATGAGCAGTTCTTC. The encoded protein is CASSQESYDHEQFF.

The table lists this clonotype with many counts. The chain couples TRBV5-1 to TRBJ2-3; 8 positions match TRBD2. With V trimmed by 3 bases and J by 6 bases, 12 bases remained unmatched. The CDR3 is 16 residues long. The V gene's germline CDR1 is SGHRS and CDR2 YFSETQ. Written as DNA, the CDR3 is TGCGCCAGCAGCTCTCGGACTAGCTCGGGGGTTGATACGCAGTATTTT. This encodes CASSSRTSSGVDTQYF.

This clonotype has a count of ten or more. V and J are TRBV20-1 and TRBJ1-1, with D perhaps matching TRBD1 (5 bases). The CDR3 spans 12 residues. The germline V gene has CDR1 DFQATT and CDR2 SNEGSKA (reference sequence). Deletions cut 2 bases from V and 8 bases from J, with 12 bases between. This chain's CDR3 is CSARKLGLEAFF. In nucleotides, the CDR3 is TGCAGTGCTAGAAAGCTGGGGCTAGAAGCTTTCTTT.

The sample holds many counts of this clonotype. The rearrangement joins TRBV5-1 to TRBJ1-6; D uncertain. Germline CDR1 and CDR2: SGHRS and YFSETQ. This CDR3 spans 14 amino acids. Trimming pared 0 bases from V and 10 bases from J, leaving 11 bases between. CDR3 coding DNA: TGCGCCAGCAGCTTGGATCCGGGAGGCTCACCCCTCCACTTT. It yields the protein CASSLDPGGSPLHF.

At least ten counts were recorded for this clonotype. The chain joins TRBV5-5 to TRBJ1-3; 7 bases align to TRBD1. The CDR3 is 13 amino acids. Trimming cost V 4 bases and J 5 bases; bases outside gene matches: 3. Germline V gene data show CDR1 as SGHKS and CDR2 as YYEKEE (reference sequence). For the CDR3, the DNA is TGTGCCAGCAGCCTACAGGGGCGAAACACCATATATTTT. The encoded protein is CASSLQGRNTIYF.

This clonotype was seen ten or more times. The V call is TRBV6-2 or TRBV6-3, the J call TRBJ2-1; no clear D gene. The CDR3 extends over 14 amino acids. Germline V lookup: CDR1 MNHEY, CDR2 SVGEGT. The V end lost 6 bases, the J end lost 3 bases, and 12 bases lay between the germline ends. The CDR3 protein is CASSSSLFYNEQFF. The DNA of the CDR3 is TGTGCCAGCAGCTCATCCCTCTTCTACAATGAGCAGTTCTTC.